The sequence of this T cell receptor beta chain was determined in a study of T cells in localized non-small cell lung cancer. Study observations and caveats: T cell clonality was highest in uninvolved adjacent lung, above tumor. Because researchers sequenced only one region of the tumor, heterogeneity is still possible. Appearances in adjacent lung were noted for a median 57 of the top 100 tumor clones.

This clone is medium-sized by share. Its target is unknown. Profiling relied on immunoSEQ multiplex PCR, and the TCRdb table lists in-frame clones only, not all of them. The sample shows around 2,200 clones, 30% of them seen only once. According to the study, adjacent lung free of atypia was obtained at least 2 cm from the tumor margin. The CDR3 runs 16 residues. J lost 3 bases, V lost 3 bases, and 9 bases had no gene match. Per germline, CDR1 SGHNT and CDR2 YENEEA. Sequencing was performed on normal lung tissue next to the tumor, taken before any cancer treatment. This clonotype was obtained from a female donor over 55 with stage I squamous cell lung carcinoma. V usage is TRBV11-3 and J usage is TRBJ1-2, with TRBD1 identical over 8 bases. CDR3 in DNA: TGTGCCAGCAGCTTGGACAGGGACAGATTCGACTATGGCTACACCTTC. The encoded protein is CASSLDRDRFDYGYTF.